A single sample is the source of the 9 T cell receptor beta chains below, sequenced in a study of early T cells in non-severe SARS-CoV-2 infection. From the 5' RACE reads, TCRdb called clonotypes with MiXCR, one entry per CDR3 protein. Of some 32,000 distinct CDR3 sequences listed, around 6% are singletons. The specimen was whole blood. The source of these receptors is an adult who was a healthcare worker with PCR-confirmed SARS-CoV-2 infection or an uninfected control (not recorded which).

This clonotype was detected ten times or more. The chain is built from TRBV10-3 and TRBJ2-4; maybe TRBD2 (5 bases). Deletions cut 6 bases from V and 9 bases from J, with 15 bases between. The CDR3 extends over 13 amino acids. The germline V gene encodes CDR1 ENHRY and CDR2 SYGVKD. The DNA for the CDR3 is TGTGCCATCAGGGAGGCCCCGTTCGGCATTCAGTACTTC. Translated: CAIREAPFGIQYF.

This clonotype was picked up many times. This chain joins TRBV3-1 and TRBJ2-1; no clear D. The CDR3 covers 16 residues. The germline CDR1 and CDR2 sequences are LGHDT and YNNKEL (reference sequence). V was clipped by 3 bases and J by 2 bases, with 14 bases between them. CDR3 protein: CASSQLAGAPYNEQFF. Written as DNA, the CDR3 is TGTGCCAGCAGCCAGCTCGCAGGAGCACCCTACAATGAGCAGTTCTTC.

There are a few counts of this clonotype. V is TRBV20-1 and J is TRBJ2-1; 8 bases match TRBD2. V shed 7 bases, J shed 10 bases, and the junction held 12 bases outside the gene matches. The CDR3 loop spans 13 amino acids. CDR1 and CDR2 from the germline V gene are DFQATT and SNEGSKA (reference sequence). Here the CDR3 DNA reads TGCAGTGGGTCGCCGGGACTAGATGGCGAGCAGTTCTTC. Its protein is CSGSPGLDGEQFF.

CDR3 protein: CSARWGASGANVLTF. CDR3 DNA sequence: TGCAGTGCTAGATGGGGGGCCTCTGGGGCCAACGTCCTGACTTTC. The V gene is TRBV20-1, the J gene TRBJ2-6; the D gene could be TRBD1 or TRBD2 (6 bases each). Germline CDR1 and CDR2: DFQATT and SNEGSKA (reference sequence). Trimming pared 2 bases from V and 0 bases from J, leaving 8 bases between. This CDR3 comprises 15 residues.

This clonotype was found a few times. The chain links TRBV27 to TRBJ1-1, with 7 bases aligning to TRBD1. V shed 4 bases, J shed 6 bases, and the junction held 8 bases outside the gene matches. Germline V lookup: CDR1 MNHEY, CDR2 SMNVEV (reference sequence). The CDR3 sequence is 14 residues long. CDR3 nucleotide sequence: TGTGCCAGCAGTTCTTACAGGGGTAGGGCTGAAGCTTTCTTT. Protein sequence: CASSSYRGRAEAFF.

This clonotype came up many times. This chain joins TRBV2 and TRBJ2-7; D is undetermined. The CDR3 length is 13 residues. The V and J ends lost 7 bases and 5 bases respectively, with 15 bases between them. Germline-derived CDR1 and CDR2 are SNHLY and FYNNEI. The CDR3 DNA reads TGTGCCAGCACCGGACCTCAGGTCAACGAGCAGTACTTC. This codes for CASTGPQVNEQYF.

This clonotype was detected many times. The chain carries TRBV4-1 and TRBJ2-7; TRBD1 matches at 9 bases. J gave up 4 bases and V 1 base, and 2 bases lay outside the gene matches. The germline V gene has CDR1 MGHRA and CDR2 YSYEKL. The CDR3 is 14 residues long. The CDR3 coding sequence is TGCGCCAGCAGCCAAGCAGGGACAGGGTACGAGCAGTACTTC. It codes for CASSQAGTGYEQYF.

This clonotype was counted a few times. The CDR3 DNA sequence: TGTGCCAGCAGCTTACCAGGGGTCTGGGAGCAGTTCTTC. Its protein product is CASSLPGVWEQFF. This chain joins TRBV7-8 and TRBJ2-1, with D possibly being TRBD1 (6 bases). The CDR3 runs 13 residues. The ends were cut back, 2 bases at V and 10 bases at J, with 12 bases in the middle. Germline V gene lookup returns CDR1 SGHVS and CDR2 FQNEAQ.

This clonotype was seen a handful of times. In DNA, the CDR3 is TGCAGTGCTCCCACCCTCTCTCGACGGGGTCTTGCCTACGAGCAGTACTTC. Its translation is CSAPTLSRRGLAYEQYF. The rearrangement joins TRBV20-1 to TRBJ2-7, with D maybe TRBD2 (5 bases). The CDR3 is made up of 17 amino acids. The germline V gene has CDR1 DFQATT and CDR2 SNEGSKA (reference sequence). V lost 5 bases, J lost 2 bases, and 25 bases lay in between.